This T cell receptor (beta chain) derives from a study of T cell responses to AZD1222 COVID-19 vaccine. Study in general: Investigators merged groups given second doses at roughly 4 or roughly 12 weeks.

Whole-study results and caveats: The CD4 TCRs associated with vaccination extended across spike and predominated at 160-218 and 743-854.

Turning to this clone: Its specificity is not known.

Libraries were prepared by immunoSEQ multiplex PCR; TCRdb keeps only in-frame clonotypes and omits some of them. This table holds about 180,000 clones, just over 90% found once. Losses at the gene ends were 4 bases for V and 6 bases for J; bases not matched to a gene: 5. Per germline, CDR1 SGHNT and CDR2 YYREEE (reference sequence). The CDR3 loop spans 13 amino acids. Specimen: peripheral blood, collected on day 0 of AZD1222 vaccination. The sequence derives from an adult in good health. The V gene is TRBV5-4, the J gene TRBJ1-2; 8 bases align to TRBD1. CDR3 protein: CASSPMDRDGYTF. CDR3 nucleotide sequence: TGTGCCAGCAGCCCGATGGACAGGGATGGCTACACCTTC.